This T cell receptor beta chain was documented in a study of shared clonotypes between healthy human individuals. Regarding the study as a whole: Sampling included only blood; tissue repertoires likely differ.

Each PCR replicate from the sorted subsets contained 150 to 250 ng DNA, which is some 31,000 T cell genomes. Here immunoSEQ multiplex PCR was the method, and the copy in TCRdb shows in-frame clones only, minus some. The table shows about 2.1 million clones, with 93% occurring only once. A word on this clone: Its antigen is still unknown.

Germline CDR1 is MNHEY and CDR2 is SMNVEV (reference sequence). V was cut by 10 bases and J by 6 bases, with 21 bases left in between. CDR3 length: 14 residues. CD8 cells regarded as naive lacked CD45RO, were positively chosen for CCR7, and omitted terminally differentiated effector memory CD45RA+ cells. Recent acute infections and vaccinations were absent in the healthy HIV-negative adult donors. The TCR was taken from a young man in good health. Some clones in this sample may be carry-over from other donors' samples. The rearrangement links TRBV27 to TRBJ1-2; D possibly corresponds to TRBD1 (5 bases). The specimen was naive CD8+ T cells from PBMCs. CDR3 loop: CATGNQGPTHGYTF. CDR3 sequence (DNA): TGTGCCACCGGGAATCAGGGCCCTACCCATGGCTACACCTTC.